This T cell receptor (beta chain) was sequenced for a study of blood T cell repertoires in COVID-19. Study summary: The cDNA or gDNA used as material had been derived from T cells, B-cell-depleted T cells, or PBMCs.

V gave up 6 bases and J gave up 5 bases; unmatched junction bases: 9. CDR1 is LGHDT and CDR2 is YNNKEL in the germline V gene (reference sequence). This CDR3 has 15 residues. In the study's own analysis: The assay estimated nucleated cells by amplifying reference gene primers. Libraries were prepared by immunoSEQ multiplex PCR; TCRdb keeps only in-frame clonotypes and omits some of them. For V, J and clone size, that table is used; D and trimming come from the DNA. The table lists some 170,000 clones, around nine tenths of them singletons. The sample consisted of peripheral blood. This sequence originates from a man aged 60 to 69 with active or convalescent COVID-19. The chain joins TRBV3-1 (or the pseudogene TRBV3-2) to TRBJ2-5, with TRBD1 matching 10 bases. Here the CDR3 reads CASSLTGGFLETQYF. CDR3 in DNA: TGTGCCAGCAGTCTGACAGGGGGCTTTTTGGAGACCCAGTACTTC.